Listed below are T cell receptor beta chains from one sample, sequenced in a study of breast tumors, draining lymph nodes, adjacent tissues. Each CDR3 protein is one row after TCRdb ran MiXCR on the multiplex PCR reads. The sample has more than 200,000 distinct CDR3 sequences, 32% seen once. The sample was axillary lymph node tissue. The receptors were gathered from a female donor with breast cancer. Some clones in this sample may be carry-over from other donors' samples. Each CDR3 is given with its conserved first and last residue. The order of the fields is V gene, J gene, D gene, clone size, CDR3 DNA, CDR3 protein. The D gene is left open where the match is weak. Clone size is not always given. Where it is, it says once, few, many or a class for expanded clones.

TRBV7-9	TRBJ2-3	.	many	TGTGCCAGCAGCTTACGGCGGGAACGCACAGATACGCAGTATTTT	CASSLRRERTDTQYF
TRBV29-1	TRBJ1-2	.	many	TGCAGCGTTGAAAGGGCATATGGCTACACCTTC	CSVERAYGYTF
TRBV7-9	TRBJ2-3	TRBD2	many	TGTGCCAGCAGCTTACGTGGGCGCGGGAGGGTCTCAGATACGCAGTATTTT	CASSLRGRGRVSDTQYF
TRBV2	TRBJ2-5	.	many	TGTGCCAGCAGTACCAAAGAGACCCAGTACTTC	CASSTKETQYF
TRBV4-2	TRBJ2-1	.	many	TGTGCCAGCAGCCAAGATAAACTACCAGACAATGAGCAGTTCTTC	CASSQDKLPDNEQFF
TRBV9	TRBJ2-7	.	many	TGTGCCAGCAGCGTAGGCCCGGGGGACGAGCAGTACTTC	CASSVGPGDEQYF
TRBV12-3/TRBV12-4	TRBJ2-7	.	.	TGTGCCAGCAGGTTTCGAGACGGTTACGAGCAGTACTTC	CASRFRDGYEQYF
TRBV27	TRBJ2-3	.	many	TGTGCCAGCAGTGTCGGGAGTCCCCCTGTTACGCAGTATTTT	CASSVGSPPVTQYF
TRBV6-5	TRBJ2-5	.	once	TGTGCCAGCAGGGAAGGTGGGAGCGTTGAGACCCAGTACTTC	CASREGGSVETQYF
TRBV20-1	TRBJ2-5	TRBD2	many	TGCAGTGCTGGGCTTGGGACTAGCGGGAGGTTAGGCCAAGAGACCCAGTACTTC	CSAGLGTSGRLGQETQYF
TRBV5-1	TRBJ2-5	.	.	TGCGCCAGCGCCCCTCTCGACAGCAAAGAGACCCAGTACTTC	CASAPLDSKETQYF
TRBV5-5	TRBJ2-1	.	many	TGTGCCAGCAGCGGGAGCAGAGTTGGTGAGCAGTTCTTC	CASSGSRVGEQFF
TRBV12-3/TRBV12-4	TRBJ2-1	TRBD2	.	TGTGCCAGCAGTCCACGGACTAGGAGTACGAATGAGCAGTTCTTC	CASSPRTRSTNEQFF
TRBV7-9	TRBJ2-7	.	many	TGTGCCAGCAGCTTAAGTGGCGGCGAATACGAGCAGTACTTC	CASSLSGGEYEQYF
TRBV9	TRBJ2-1	TRBD2	.	TGTGCCAGCAGCGTAGTAGGGACTAGCGCTCCCAATGAGCAGTTCTTC	CASSVVGTSAPNEQFF
TRBV20-1	TRBJ2-5	TRBD1	many	TGCAGTGCTAGAGTCCCGGGACAGGGACGCTGGGAGACCCAGTACTTC	CSARVPGQGRWETQYF
TRBV20-1	TRBJ2-7	.	many	TGCAGTGCCACGGACCAATCCTACGAGCAGTACTTC	CSATDQSYEQYF
TRBV20-1	TRBJ2-7	.	many	TGCAGTGCTAGAGTACCGGACCGCTACGAGCAGTACTTC	CSARVPDRYEQYF